The TCR beta chain under discussion was sequenced for a study of T cell responses to AZD1222 COVID-19 vaccine. Study-wide points: Across the whole spike, CD4 TCRs peaked at regions 160-218 and 743-854.

To note about this clone: Its antigen is still unknown.

Germline CDR1 LGHNA, CDR2 YNFKEQ. The CDR3 spans 15 residues. The V end lost 0 bases, the J end lost 2 bases, and 10 bases lay between the germline ends. Sequenced by immunoSEQ multiplex PCR; TCRdb stores in-frame clones only, minus some. The sample yields under 150,000 clones, roughly nine tenths seen once. The specimen was peripheral blood, collected 28 days after the second AZD1222 dose. The gene calls are TRBV4-2 and TRBJ1-2; perhaps TRBD1 as D (5 bases). The origin of this receptor is an adult who received the AZD1222 COVID-19 vaccine. The CDR3, as DNA: TGTGCCAGCAGCCAAGAGGCCAGGGAAAACTATGGCTACACCTTC. It translates to CASSQEARENYGYTF.